Shown below are 5 T cell receptor beta chains from a single sample sequenced in a study of shared clonotypes between healthy human individuals. Sequenced by immunoSEQ multiplex PCR; TCRdb stores in-frame clones only, minus some. Altogether roughly 2.4 million clones are present, approximately 94% being singletons, with the ten largest covering 0.13%. Material: naive CD4+ T cells sorted from blood. Subset noted: CD45RA+ positively selected. The receptors originated from a man aged 18 to 29 in good health.

The V and J genes are TRBV30 and TRBJ2-3, with no clear D. The germline V gene has CDR1 GTSNPN and CDR2 SVGIG (reference sequence). There are 12 residues in the CDR3. The V gene lost 4 bases and the J gene lost 4 bases, with 9 bases spanning the gap. CDR3 sequence reads: CAWMALADTQYF. The CDR3, as DNA: TGTGCCTGGATGGCTCTGGCAGATACGCAGTATTTT.

V and J are TRBV5-1 and TRBJ2-7; TRBD1 matches 10 bases. Germline CDR1 SGHRS, CDR2 YFSETQ. J was trimmed by 5 bases and V by 0 bases; bases with no gene match: 5. This CDR3 is 15 amino acids long. In nucleotides, the CDR3 is TGCGCCAGCAGCTTGGACCCGGGACAGGGGAACGAGCAGTACTTC. Its translation: CASSLDPGQGNEQYF.

This chain joins TRBV6-1 and TRBJ1-6; no reliable D call. CDR1 is MNHNS, CDR2 SASEGT, per germline. The CDR3 has 13 amino acids. V was clipped by 5 bases and J by 8 bases, with 10 bases between them. The CDR3 is CASSNLADSPLHF. CDR3 DNA: TGTGCCAGCAGTAACCTCGCTGATTCACCCCTCCACTTT.

V is TRBV7-2 and J is TRBJ2-1, with TRBD2 matching 8 bases. The CDR3 runs to 16 residues. With 2 bases clipped from V and 4 bases from J, the junction kept 7 bases outside the gene matches. Germline lookup yields CDR1 SGHTA and CDR2 FQGNSA. The CDR3 loop reads CASSLWAGGQYNEQFF. Written as DNA, the CDR3 is TGTGCCAGCAGCTTATGGGCGGGGGGCCAGTACAATGAGCAGTTCTTC.

This clone was recorded a few times. J is TRBJ1-5 and V is TRBV19, with TRBD1 identical over 7 bases. With 5 bases clipped from V and 4 bases from J, the junction kept 11 bases outside the gene matches. Germline V lookup: CDR1 LNHDA, CDR2 SQIVND (reference sequence). The CDR3 loop spans 16 amino acids. The CDR3 nucleotides read TGTGCCAGTAGTCGTTACCTAGACAGGGATAATCAGCCCCAGCATTTT. Protein: CASSRYLDRDNQPQHF.